This T cell receptor (beta chain) is from a study of CD8+ T cells in alopecia areata. Sequencing used cDNA as its template, made by extracting RNA and reverse transcribing it. Produced via immunoSEQ multiplex PCR; TCRdb's table is partial and in-frame only. The sample includes 98,000 or so clones, 55% to 75% of them seen just once. Per the germline V gene, CDR1 is SGHRS and CDR2 is YFSETQ. The V and J ends lost 2 bases and 9 bases respectively, with 30 bases between them. This CDR3 has 18 amino acids. As for this clone: The antigen is undetermined.

Whole-study findings and limits: Scalp samples also yield sequences of resident alphabeta T cells from normal skin. Researchers report lesional scalp, most notably alopecia totalis/universalis, outstripped normal scalp in clonality. Possibly as an HLA-related effect, TCR sharing across patients appeared less clear than in mice.

The sorting of PBMCs gave CD4+ and CD8+ T cells. This clonotype originated in a human donor in good health. This chain links TRBV5-1 with TRBJ2-7, with D possibly being TRBD1 or TRBD2 (5 bases each). The sample taken for sequencing was CD8+ T cells sorted from blood. The CDR3 here is CASSLISGLATPGPGQYF. The CDR3 DNA follows: TGCGCCAGCAGCTTAATATCGGGCCTGGCAACCCCGGGACCTGGGCAGTACTTC.